This passage covers 8 T cell receptor beta chains from one sample sequenced in a study of blood T cell repertoires in COVID-19 (dated by TCRdb to 2020 to 2022). Library prep was done by the immunoSEQ multiplex PCR assay. In TCRdb, the immuneACCESS table is reduced to in-frame sequences with V and J assigned. These tables do not hold every clone; where another copy was compared, an unresolved V gene accounts for under half, and the others remain unexplained. The sample yields around 100,000 clones; about nine tenths were counted once. The ten largest clones capture 5% to 5.5% of the sample. Sequenced input: peripheral blood. Receptors were obtained from a man in his fifties or sixties with acute or convalescent COVID-19.

The rearrangement links TRBV19 to TRBJ2-1; D is uncertain. This CDR3 is built from 15 residues. The V gene's germline CDR1 is LNHDA and CDR2 SQIVND (reference sequence). Trimming removed 2 bases from V and 0 bases from J, with 8 bases in between. CDR3 DNA sequence: TGTGCCAGTAGTATAAAGTCGAGCTCCTACAATGAGCAGTTCTTC. It is translated as CASSIKSSSYNEQFF.

With regard to this clone: At one end the junction does not follow the germline gene, possibly because of a read error. The chain employs TRBV12-3 or TRBV12-4 and TRBJ1-3, with 8 bases aligning to TRBD1. The CDR3 spans 13 residues. Here the CDR3 reads CASRQGSGSTIYF. CDR3 DNA sequence: TGTGCCAGCCGACAGGGGTCAGGAAGCACCATATATTTT.

This clone appeared a single time. This chain connects TRBV18 to TRBJ1-2, with D hard to call. The V gene lost 0 bases and the J gene lost 1 base, with 9 bases spanning the gap. The V gene's germline CDR1 is KGHSH and CDR2 LQKENI. This CDR3 has 15 amino acids. The CDR3 region is CASSPPSALNYGYTF. For the CDR3, the DNA is TGTGCCAGCTCACCACCGTCAGCGCTTAACTATGGCTACACCTTC.

The chain has TRBV10-3 and TRBJ1-2; 7 bases fit TRBD1. V trimming: 8 bases; J trimming: 3 bases; junction bases outside the gene matches: 0. CDR1 is ENHRY and CDR2 is SYGVKD in the germline V gene. There are 11 residues in the CDR3. The CDR3 bases are TGTGCCATCGGGACAGACTATGGCTACACCTTC. This encodes CAIGTDYGYTF.

The genes are TRBV3-1 (or the pseudogene TRBV3-2) and TRBJ1-5; D is unresolved. Trimming removed 0 bases at V and 6 bases at J, with 18 bases between. Germline CDR1 is LGHDT and CDR2 is YNNKEL (reference sequence). This CDR3 spans 17 amino acids. CDR3 nucleotides: TGTGCCAGCAGCCAAGATAGGCTAAGCGGGGAGGCTCAGCCCCAGCATTTT. As protein: CASSQDRLSGEAQPQHF.

The CDR3 nucleotides read TGTGCCAGTAGCATCAGGGGTGAAAAACTGTTTTTT. Translated: CASSIRGEKLFF. The chain combines TRBV19 with TRBJ1-4; the D gene is possibly TRBD1 (6 bases). The V end lost 6 bases, the J end lost 7 bases, and 9 bases lay between the germline ends. Looked up from germline, CDR1 is LNHDA and CDR2 is SQIVND (reference sequence). CDR3 length equals 12 residues.

The sample holds a few counts of this clone. V gene TRBV12-3 or TRBV12-4 combines with J gene TRBJ2-1; D unclear. CDR3 size: 12 residues. Trimming removed 3 bases from V and 5 bases from J, with 5 bases in between. For the CDR3, the DNA is TGTGCCAGCAGTTTGAACAACAATGAGCAGTTCTTC. This encodes CASSLNNNEQFF.

The genes are TRBV7-6 and TRBJ2-2; perhaps TRBD2 as D (5 bases). Looked up from germline, CDR1 is SGHVS and CDR2 is FNYEAQ. The CDR3 has 17 residues. V lost 5 bases and J 5 bases, leaving 21 bases between the germline ends. In nucleotides, the CDR3 is TGTGCCAGCAGCCCCGTATCCGGTGGGAGCGGTACCGGGGAGCTGTTTTTT. It translates to CASSPVSGGSGTGELFF.